These T cell receptor beta chains were read from a single sample in a study of CD8+CD57+ T cells in acquired aplastic anemia. TCRdb independently ran MiXCR on the reads; one entry per CDR3 protein. The sample has about 240,000 distinct CDR3 sequences; approximately 45% are singletons. Material: sorted CD4+, CD8+, or CD8+CD57+ T cells (not recorded which) from PBMCs. These receptors were taken from a human donor with aplastic anemia. CDR3s include the opening cysteine and the closing phenylalanine or tryptophan. D genes are given only for firm matches. Size is omitted from some rows. Given values are once, few, many or a class for expanded clones.

J | V | size | D | DNA | CDR3
TRBJ2-1 | TRBV4-3 | many | . | TGCGCCAGCAGCCAAGACTTGGCGGGCCCGGAGCAGTTCTTC | CASSQDLAGPEQFF
TRBJ2-5 | TRBV9 | many | . | TGTGCCAGCAGCGTAGGGACGACGGCCAGATTCCTCCAAGAGACCCAGTACTTC | CASSVGTTARFLQETQYF
TRBJ2-4 | TRBV7-8 | few | . | TGTGCCAGCAGCTCCAGGGACGGGGTCGTCAAAAACATTCAGTACTTC | CASSSRDGVVKNIQYF
TRBJ2-1 | TRBV6-4 | many | . | TGTGCCAGCAGTACGAGCTCCTACAATGAGCAGTTCTTC | CASSTSSYNEQFF
TRBJ1-2 | TRBV6-5 | many | . | TGTGCCAGCAGTTACGCTGACAGCCAGCTCTATGGCTACACCTTC | CASSYADSQLYGYTF
TRBJ1-6 | TRBV4-1 | many | . | TGCGCCAGCAGCTTAGGACCGGGGGGTGGAAATTCACCCCTCCACTTT | CASSLGPGGGNSPLHF
TRBJ2-7 | TRBV6-6 | many | TRBD2 | TGTGCCAGCAGCAGTGGGACTAGCGGGTTCTACGAGCAGTACTTC | CASSSGTSGFYEQYF
TRBJ1-1 | TRBV6-6 | once | . | TGTGCCAGCAGTTACTCGGAAAGTGAAGCTTTCTTT | CASSYSESEAFF
TRBJ1-1 | TRBV7-2 | . | . | TGTGCCAGCAGCTTACGTTTCACTTCTGAAGCTTTCTTT | CASSLRFTSEAFF
TRBJ1-2 | TRBV29-1 | . | . | TGCAGCGTTGAGGTTCTCTATGGCTACACCTTC | CSVEVLYGYTF
TRBJ1-6 | TRBV11-2 | many | . | TGTGCCAGCAGCATCCCGAAAGGTTATAATTCACCCCTCCACTTT | CASSIPKGYNSPLHF
TRBJ1-1 | TRBV6-1 | many | TRBD1 | TGTGCCAGCAAGGGGGACAGGGTGGCTTTCTTT | CASKGDRVAFF
TRBJ2-7 | TRBV9 | . | . | TGTGCCAGCAGTTTACTGGGTGGGGCGACCTCCTACGAGCAGTACTTC | CASSLLGGATSYEQYF
TRBJ1-2 | TRBV4-3 | many | . | TGCGCCAGCAGCCAAGTTTTGGGCAGAGGAGCGAGAGGCTACACCTTC | CASSQVLGRGARGYTF